This T cell receptor (beta chain) was captured by sequencing in a study of T cell repertoires in cytomegalovirus infection. For the study at large: Signatures in public TCR beta sequences pointed to both CMV infection and matching HLA type.

Germline CDR1 is SEHNR and CDR2 is FQNEAQ (reference sequence). The CDR3 has 13 residues. V lost 2 bases and J lost 8, with 9 bases in between. In TCRdb, the reads were re-called with MiXCR into one record per CDR3 protein. The sample has some 250,000 distinct CDR3 sequences, around 9% seen once. Whole-study results and caveats: The response measured ex vivo was dominated by TCR beta clonotypes (HLA-C-restricted and CMV-specific).

Ten or more counts support this clonotype. Antigen: not known. The sequencing input was PBMCs. This receptor was taken from a human donor in good health (CMV status not recorded). Some clones in this sample may be carry-over from other donors' samples. The chain employs TRBV7-9 and TRBJ1-4; no clear D. In DNA, the CDR3 is TGTGCCAGCAGCTTATCGGGGAACGAAAAACTGTTTTTT. Translated, it gives CASSLSGNEKLFF.